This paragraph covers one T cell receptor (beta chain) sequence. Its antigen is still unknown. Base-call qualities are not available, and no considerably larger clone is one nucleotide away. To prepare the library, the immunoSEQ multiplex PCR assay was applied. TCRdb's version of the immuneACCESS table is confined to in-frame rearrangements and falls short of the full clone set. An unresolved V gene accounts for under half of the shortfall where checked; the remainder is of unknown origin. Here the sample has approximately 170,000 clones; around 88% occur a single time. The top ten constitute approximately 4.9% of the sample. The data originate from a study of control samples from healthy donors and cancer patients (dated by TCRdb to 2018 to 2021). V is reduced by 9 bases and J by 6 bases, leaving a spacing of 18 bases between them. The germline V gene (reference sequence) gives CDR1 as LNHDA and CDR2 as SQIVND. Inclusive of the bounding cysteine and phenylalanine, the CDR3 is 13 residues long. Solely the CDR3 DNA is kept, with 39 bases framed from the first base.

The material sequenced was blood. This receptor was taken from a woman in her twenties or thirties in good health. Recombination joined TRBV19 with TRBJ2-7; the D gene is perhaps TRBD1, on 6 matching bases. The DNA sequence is TGTGCCAGCAGGGGCAGGGCCAGTTCCGAGCAGTACTTC. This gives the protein CASRGRASSEQYF.